The 25 T cell receptor beta chains below were found in one sample sequenced in a study of T-cell memory formation after mild COVID-19. Each CDR3 protein gets one entry after TCRdb re-called the 5' RACE reads with MiXCR. Among fewer than 300,000 distinct CDR3 sequences, roughly a sixth were seen once, and the ten largest hold roughly 21%. The sample taken for sequencing was PBMCs or a T cell subset sorted from them (not recorded which). Receptors originate from a man aged 18 to 30 who had mild COVID-19 (a few samples of this study predate the infection). Cell type and time point are not known.

This clonotype was observed a handful of times. The chain uses TRBV12-2 and TRBJ2-3; whether TRBD1, the table's D call, matches the DNA was not checked. TRBV12-2 is a pseudogene locus. CDR3 size: 16 residues. CDR3 in DNA: TGTGCAAGTCGCCTCGAGGGGGGGGGCGGCACAGATACGCAGTATTTT. Translating gives CASRLEGGGGTDTQYF.

The sample holds a few counts of this clonotype. The CDR3 loop reads CASSQDQVRARLYF. In DNA, the CDR3 is TGCGCCAGCAGCCAAGATCAAGTGAGGGCCCGGCTGTACTTC. J is TRBJ2-7 and V is TRBV4-3, with D possibly TRBD2 on 5 matching bases. The CDR3 contains 14 residues. V was trimmed by 0 bases and J by 12 bases, leaving 18 bases between them. The germline gives CDR1 LGHNA, CDR2 YSLEER.

The chain has TRBV9 and TRBJ1-1, with TRBD1 matching 7 bases. The length of the CDR3 is 17 residues. The germline CDR1 and CDR2 sequences are SGDLS and YYNGEE. Trimming at V came to 1 base and at J to 5 bases, leaving 14 bases not matched to a gene. The CDR3 is CASSVNRNQGEKTEAFF. CDR3 nucleotide sequence: TGTGCCAGCAGCGTAAACCGTAATCAGGGGGAGAAGACTGAAGCTTTCTTT.

This clonotype turned up a few times. The V gene is TRBV4-2, the J gene TRBJ1-4; TRBD1 matches at 7 bases. After removal of 6 bases from V and 7 bases from J, the junction contained 11 bases not matched to a gene. The CDR3 is made up of 15 amino acids. CDR1 is LGHNA, CDR2 YNFKEQ, per germline. The CDR3 DNA sequence: TGTGCCAGCAGTCAGACAGGGTATAAGGGTGAAAAACTGTTTTTT. Its protein product is CASSQTGYKGEKLFF.

This clonotype occurred a few times. The CDR3 loop is CASSPGRGVGQPQHF. CDR3 DNA sequence: TGTGCCAGCAGCCCCGGACGCGGAGTAGGGCAGCCCCAGCATTTT. This chain connects TRBV7-3 to TRBJ1-5; D is ambiguous. Germline CDR1 and CDR2: SGHTA and FQGTGA. V was trimmed by 5 bases and J by 7 bases, leaving 18 bases between them. The CDR3 has 15 residues.

The genes are TRBV3-1 and TRBJ1-4, with D possibly being TRBD1 (5 bases). V lost 4 bases, J lost 5 bases, and 17 bases lay in between. This CDR3 contains 16 residues. CDR1 LGHDT and CDR2 YNNKEL come from the germline V gene (reference sequence). The CDR3 nucleotides read TGTGCCAGCAGCCCCCCTCGGGGCAGATTAAATGAAAAACTGTTTTTT. Its translation is CASSPPRGRLNEKLFF.

The rearrangement links TRBV20-1 to TRBJ2-2, with TRBD2 matching 10 bases. The germline CDR1 and CDR2 sequences are DFQATT and SNEGSKA (reference sequence). The CDR3 is 16 residues long. The V and J ends lost 0 bases and 1 base, in that order; junction bases with no gene match: 2. The CDR3 DNA is TGCAGTGCTAGAGATCGACTAGCGGGGAACACCGGGGAGCTGTTTTTT. Translation: CSARDRLAGNTGELFF.

This clonotype was seen a single time. The chain combines TRBV9 with TRBJ1-1, with D maybe TRBD1 (5 bases). Germline V gene lookup returns CDR1 SGDLS and CDR2 YYNGEE. The V gene lost 3 bases and the J gene lost 5 bases, with 17 bases spanning the gap. This CDR3 region has 15 residues. The CDR3 sequence: CASSANVREGTEAFF. In DNA, the CDR3 is TGTGCCAGCAGCGCAAATGTCAGGGAGGGGACTGAAGCTTTCTTT.

The V and J genes are TRBV7-9 and TRBJ2-7; 10 bases agree with TRBD2. The V segment lost 4 bases and the J segment 2 bases; nucleotides outside the gene matches: 8. The CDR3 sequence is 16 residues long. CDR1 and CDR2 (germline): SEHNR, FQNEAQ (reference sequence). This CDR3 reads CASSSGRTSGTYEQYF. In DNA, the CDR3 is TGTGCCAGCAGCTCCGGGCGGACTAGCGGTACCTACGAGCAGTACTTC.

J is TRBJ1-2 and V is TRBV12-3 or TRBV12-4; no firm D call. V lost 3 bases, J lost 5 bases, and 7 bases lay in between. CDR3 length: 12 amino acids. In DNA, the CDR3 is TGTGCCAGCAGTTTGAGGTCTTATGGCTACACCTTC. Translating it yields CASSLRSYGYTF.

The rearrangement uses TRBV11-2 and TRBJ2-3, with 10 bases aligning to TRBD2. The CDR3 covers 16 residues. Germline V gives CDR1 SGHAT, CDR2 FQNNGV. V gave up 4 bases and J gave up 2 bases; unmatched junction bases: 6. The CDR3 loop reads CASSSQGLADTDTQYF. The CDR3 coding sequence is TGTGCCAGCAGCTCCCAAGGACTAGCGGACACAGATACGCAGTATTTT.

V and J are TRBV20-1 and TRBJ2-3; 9 nucleotides agree with TRBD2. The V gene's germline CDR1 is DFQATT and CDR2 SNEGSKA (reference sequence). The CDR3 consists of 15 residues. V was clipped by 3 bases and J by 4 bases; unmatched bases: 8. The CDR3 nucleotides read TGCAGTGCTAGTCGTGCTAGCGGGGCGGCAGATACGCAGTATTTT. This sequence encodes CSASRASGAADTQYF.

This clonotype was seen a few times. The chain joins TRBV19 to TRBJ2-3; D is unclear. The V gene's germline CDR1 is LNHDA and CDR2 SQIVND (reference sequence). The CDR3 sequence is 13 residues long. V dropped 3 bases and J dropped 2 bases, with 6 bases sitting between them. CDR3 sequence (DNA): TGTGCCAGTAGTATCCCGTACACAGATACGCAGTATTTT. Encoded protein: CASSIPYTDTQYF.

This clonotype was observed many times. This CDR3 is CASSWKRGGISDTQYF. The CDR3, as DNA: TGTGCCAGCAGCTGGAAGCGGGGGGGCATATCAGATACGCAGTATTTT. The chain joins TRBV7-2 to TRBJ2-3, with 10 bases identical to TRBD2. V was pared by 4 bases and J by 4 bases, with 8 bases of the junction left unmatched. Germline CDR1 reads SGHTA; CDR2 reads FQGNSA. This CDR3 is built from 16 residues. Complete variable domain (other parts from reference TRBV7-2 and TRBJ2-3): GAGVSQSPSNKVTEKGKDVELRCDPISGHTALYWYRQSLGQGLEFLIYFQGNSAPDKSGLPSDRFSAERTGGSVSTLTIQRTQQEDSAVYLCASSWKRGGISDTQYFGPGTRLTVL.

This rearrangement joins TRBV6-1 to TRBJ1-3; D gene ambiguous. Trimming stripped 11 bases from V and 2 bases from J, with 10 bases between. The length of the CDR3 is 12 residues. The germline V gene encodes CDR1 MNHNS and CDR2 SASEGT. The CDR3 protein is CAARSPGNTIYF. In DNA form, the CDR3 reads TGTGCCGCTAGGAGTCCTGGAAACACCATATATTTT.

This sequence joins TRBV7-2 and TRBJ2-1; 8 nucleotides align to TRBD1. Germline V gene lookup returns CDR1 SGHTA and CDR2 FQGNSA. There are 14 residues in the CDR3. The J segment lost 9 bases and the V segment lost 4 bases, leaving 8 bases of the junction unmatched. This CDR3 is CASSSGTGIGEQFF. The CDR3 region has the DNA TGTGCCAGCAGCTCCGGGACAGGAATCGGTGAGCAGTTCTTC.

The table lists this clonotype with a few counts. The genes are TRBV9 and TRBJ2-5; D is ambiguous. The CDR3 has 13 residues. Between the trimmed V and J ends, which lost 0 bases and 5 bases, there was a span of 8 bases. CDR1 is SGDLS, CDR2 YYNGEE, per germline. The CDR3 protein is CASSVGLGETQYF. CDR3 DNA sequence: TGTGCCAGCAGCGTAGGGTTGGGGGAGACCCAGTACTTC.

This clonotype was seen more than once but under ten times. The chain combines TRBV7-9 with TRBJ1-2, with TRBD1 as a possible D gene (6 bases). CDR3 length equals 15 residues. V was pared by 2 bases and J by 7 bases, with 17 bases between. From germline, CDR1 is SEHNR and CDR2 FQNEAQ (reference sequence). For the CDR3, the DNA is TGTGCCAGCAGCTTACCCGACAGGCTTGGGGGTGGCTACACCTTC. It codes for CASSLPDRLGGGYTF.

This clonotype was observed a handful of times. V is TRBV20-1 and J is TRBJ1-5, with a possible D match to TRBD1 (6 bases). This CDR3 is built from 15 residues. Germline V gene lookup returns CDR1 DFQATT and CDR2 SNEGSKA (reference sequence). V lost 0 bases, J lost 0 bases, and 9 bases lay in between. The DNA of the CDR3 is TGCAGTGCTAGAGAGTACAGGGATAGCAATCAGCCCCAGCATTTT. Amino acid sequence: CSAREYRDSNQPQHF.

The chain employs TRBV11-2 and TRBJ2-2, with a tentative D call TRBD2 (6 bases). Germline loops: CDR1 SGHAT, CDR2 FQNNGV. The V end was cut by 1 base, the J end by 5 bases, with 14 bases between. This CDR3 is built from 16 residues. The CDR3: CASSLGRGSGTGELFF. In DNA, the CDR3 is TGTGCCAGCAGCTTAGGAAGGGGTAGCGGTACCGGGGAGCTGTTTTTT.

This clonotype has more than one count but fewer than ten. The V gene is TRBV18, the J gene TRBJ2-6; D might be TRBD2 (6 bases). This CDR3 spans 16 amino acids. Germline CDR1 and CDR2: KGHSH and LQKENI. The V gene lost 2 bases and the J gene lost 2 bases, with 10 bases spanning the gap. As DNA, the CDR3 is TGTGCCAGCTCACCAGTCGGGGAGGCTGGGGCCAACGTCCTGACTTTC. Translating gives CASSPVGEAGANVLTF.

V usage is TRBV2 and J usage is TRBJ2-2; 7 nucleotides agree with TRBD1. CDR3 length: 14 amino acids. With 6 bases clipped from V and 3 bases from J, the junction kept 4 bases outside the gene matches. Looked up from germline, CDR1 is SNHLY and CDR2 is FYNNEI. The DNA of the CDR3 is TGTGCCAGCAGGGGACAGACCTACACCGGGGAGCTGTTTTTT. Protein: CASRGQTYTGELFF.

This chain links TRBV19 with TRBJ1-1; tentative D call: TRBD1 (6 bases). This CDR3 is built from 13 residues. Germline assignment: CDR1 LNHDA and CDR2 SQIVND (reference sequence). V dropped 3 bases and J dropped 10 bases, with 15 bases sitting between them. CDR3 region: CASSMGGARGAFF. CDR3 nucleotide sequence: TGTGCCAGTAGTATGGGGGGCGCCCGGGGAGCTTTCTTT. Drawing the rest from reference TRBV19 and TRBJ1-1, the complete variable domain is DGGITQSPKYLFRKEGQNVTLSCEQNLNHDAMYWYRQDPGQGLRLIYYSQIVNDFQKGDIAEGYSVSREKKESFPLTVTSAQKNPTAFYLCASSMGGARGAFFGQGTRLTVV.

The table lists this clonotype with a few counts. The V gene is TRBV7-9, the J gene TRBJ2-3; D remains ambiguous. CDR1 is SEHNR and CDR2 is FQNEAQ in the germline V gene (reference sequence). Trimming took 4 bases from V and 2 from J, leaving 7 bases between them. The CDR3 covers 13 residues. CDR3 in amino acids: CASSSPFTDTQYF. The CDR3 DNA is TGTGCCAGCAGCTCGCCTTTCACAGATACGCAGTATTTT. Using reference TRBV7-9 and TRBJ2-3 for the parts outside the CDR3, the full variable domain is DTGVSQNPRHKITKRGQNVTFRCDPISEHNRLYWYRQTLGQGPEFLTYFQNEAQLEKSRLLSDRFSAERPKGSFSTLEIQRTEQGDSAMYLCASSSPFTDTQYFGPGTRLTVL.

This clonotype is categorized as medium-sized. This chain links TRBV7-2 with TRBJ2-1, with 11 bases lining up with TRBD2. The CDR3 totals 15 residues. Trimming at V came to 6 bases and at J to 7 bases, leaving 8 bases not matched to a gene. The V gene's germline CDR1 is SGHTA and CDR2 FQGNSA. The CDR3: CASSFGLAGGNEQFF. For the CDR3, the DNA is TGTGCCAGCAGTTTCGGACTAGCGGGTGGGAATGAGCAGTTCTTC.